This T cell receptor (beta chain) was sequenced in a study of CD8+ T cells in alopecia areata. Study at large: Scoring of severity for treated patients was based on percentage of affected scalp area. General study results and limits: The study found TCR sharing across patients less clear than in mice, possibly for HLA reasons.

Sequencing relied on a cDNA template that was reverse transcribed from extracted RNA. Produced via immunoSEQ multiplex PCR; TCRdb's table is partial and in-frame only. The repertoire has some 180,000 clones, 53% of them found once; the top ten carry 10% to 14%. Treatment in this sample: oral pan-JAK inhibitor, 5-10 mg twice daily. With respect to this clone: Its antigen is not known.

Germline V gives CDR1 SEHNR, CDR2 FQNEAQ (reference sequence). The CDR3 is 12 amino acids. The V end lost 1 base, the J end lost 5 bases, and 4 bases lay between the germline ends. V is TRBV7-9 and J is TRBJ2-3; the D is unclear. Sequencing used CD8+ T cells sorted from blood, obtained at week 24, from a patient treated with tofacitinib. The receptor's source is a human donor with alopecia areata. This CDR3 reads CASSLDEDTQYF. In DNA, the CDR3 is TGTGCCAGCAGCTTAGATGAAGATACGCAGTATTTT.